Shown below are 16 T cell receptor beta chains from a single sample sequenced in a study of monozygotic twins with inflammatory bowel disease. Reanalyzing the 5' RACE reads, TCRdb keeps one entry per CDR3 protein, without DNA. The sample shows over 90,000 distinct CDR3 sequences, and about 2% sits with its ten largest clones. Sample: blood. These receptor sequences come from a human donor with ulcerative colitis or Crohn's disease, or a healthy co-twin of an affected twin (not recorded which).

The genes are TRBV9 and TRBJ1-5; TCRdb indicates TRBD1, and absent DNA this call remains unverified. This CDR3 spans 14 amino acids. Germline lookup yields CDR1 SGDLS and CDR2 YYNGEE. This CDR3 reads CASSVGGYDQPQHF.

The CDR3 loop reads CASSPEGTGNEQYF. This sequence joins TRBV7-9 and TRBJ2-7; without DNA, the TCRdb call of TRBD1 cannot be checked. This CDR3 is 14 amino acids long. The germline gives CDR1 SEHNR, CDR2 FQNEAQ (reference sequence).

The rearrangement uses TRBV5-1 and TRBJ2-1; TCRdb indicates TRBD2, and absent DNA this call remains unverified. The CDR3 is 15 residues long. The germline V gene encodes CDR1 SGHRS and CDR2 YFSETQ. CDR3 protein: CASNPGLGSTDEQFF.

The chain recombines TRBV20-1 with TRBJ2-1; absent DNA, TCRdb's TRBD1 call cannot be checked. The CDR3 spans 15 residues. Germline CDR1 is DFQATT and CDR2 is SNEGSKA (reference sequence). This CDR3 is CSATGTLPNYNEQFF.

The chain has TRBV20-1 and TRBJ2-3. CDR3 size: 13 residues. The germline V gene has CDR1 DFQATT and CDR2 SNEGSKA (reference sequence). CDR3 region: CSAIAGSTDTQYF.

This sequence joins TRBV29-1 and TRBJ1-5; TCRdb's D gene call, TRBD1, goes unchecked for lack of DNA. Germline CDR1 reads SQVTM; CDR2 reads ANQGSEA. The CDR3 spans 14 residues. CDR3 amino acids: CSVVWTDSNQPQHF.

This chain's CDR3 is CASSLVGGSKNMQYF. The chain has TRBV7-2 and TRBJ2-4; checking the TCRdb D call of TRBD2 is not possible without DNA. CDR1 is SGHTA and CDR2 is FQGNSA in the germline V gene. The CDR3 has 15 amino acids.

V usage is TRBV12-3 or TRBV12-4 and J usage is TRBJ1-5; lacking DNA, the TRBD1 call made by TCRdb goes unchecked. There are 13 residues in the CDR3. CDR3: CASRWGEYQPQHF.

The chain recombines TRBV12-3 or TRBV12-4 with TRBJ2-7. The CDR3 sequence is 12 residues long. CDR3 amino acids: CASSFIIYEQYF.

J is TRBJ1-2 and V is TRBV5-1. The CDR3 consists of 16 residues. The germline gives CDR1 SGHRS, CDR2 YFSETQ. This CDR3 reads CASREGTGAAFYGYTF.

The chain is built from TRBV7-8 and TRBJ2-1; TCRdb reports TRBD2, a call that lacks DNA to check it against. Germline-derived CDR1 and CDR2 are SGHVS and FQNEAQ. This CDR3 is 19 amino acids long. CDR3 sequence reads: CASSPPGLAAGSDYNEQFF.

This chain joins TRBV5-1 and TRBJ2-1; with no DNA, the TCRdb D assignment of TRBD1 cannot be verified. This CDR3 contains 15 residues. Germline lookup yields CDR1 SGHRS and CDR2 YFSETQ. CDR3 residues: CASSLQQGKDNEQFF.

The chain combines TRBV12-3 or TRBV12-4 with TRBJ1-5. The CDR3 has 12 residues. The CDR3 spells CASSFGVQPQHF.

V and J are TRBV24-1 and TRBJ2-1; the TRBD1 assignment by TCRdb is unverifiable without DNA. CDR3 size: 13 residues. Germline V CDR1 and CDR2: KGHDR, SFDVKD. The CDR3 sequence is CATGQGAVNEQFF.

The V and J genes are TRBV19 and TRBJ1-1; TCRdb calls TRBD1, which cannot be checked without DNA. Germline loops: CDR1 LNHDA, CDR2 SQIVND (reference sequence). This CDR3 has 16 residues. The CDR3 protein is CASTPIKRGIHTEAFF.

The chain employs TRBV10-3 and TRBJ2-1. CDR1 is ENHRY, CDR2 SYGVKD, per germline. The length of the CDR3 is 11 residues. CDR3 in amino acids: CAISDYNEQFF.